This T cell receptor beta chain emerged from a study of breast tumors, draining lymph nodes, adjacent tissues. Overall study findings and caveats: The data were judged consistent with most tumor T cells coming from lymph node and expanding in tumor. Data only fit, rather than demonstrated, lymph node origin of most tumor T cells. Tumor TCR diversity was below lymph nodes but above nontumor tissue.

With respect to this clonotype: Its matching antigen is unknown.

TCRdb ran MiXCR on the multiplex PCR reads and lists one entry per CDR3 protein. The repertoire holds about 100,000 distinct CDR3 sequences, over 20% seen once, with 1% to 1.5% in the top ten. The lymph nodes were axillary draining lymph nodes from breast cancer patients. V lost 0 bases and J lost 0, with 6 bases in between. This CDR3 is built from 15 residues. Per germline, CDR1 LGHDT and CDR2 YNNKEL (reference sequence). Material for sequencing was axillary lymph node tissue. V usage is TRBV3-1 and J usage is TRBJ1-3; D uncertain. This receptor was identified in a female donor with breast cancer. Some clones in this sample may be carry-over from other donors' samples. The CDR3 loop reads CASSQERLSGNTIYF. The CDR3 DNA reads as TGTGCCAGCAGCCAAGAAAGGCTCTCTGGAAACACCATATATTTT.